This entry is about one T cell receptor (beta chain). The method was immunoSEQ multiplex PCR; TCRdb's version includes in-frame clones alone and lacks a portion of them. The data show roughly 100,000 clones, roughly 95% seen once. The data were taken from a study of cytomegalovirus exposure and HLA in healthy donors. Material for sequencing was PBMCs. The TCR originated in a woman aged 18 to 35 in good health and CMV-seronegative.

The CDR3 is CASSWTSGLGDEQFF. The CDR3 coding sequence is TGTGCCAGCAGCTGGACTAGCGGGTTGGGCGATGAGCAGTTCTTC. The chain carries TRBV9 and TRBJ2-1, with 11 positions matching TRBD2. Germline trimming cut 4 bases from V and 8 bases from J; bases unmatched to any gene: 8. The V gene's germline CDR1 is SGDLS and CDR2 YYNGEE. CDR3 size: 15 residues. Full variable domain (outside the CDR3, taken from reference TRBV9 and TRBJ2-1): DSGVTQTPKHLITATGQRVTLRCSPRSGDLSVYWYQQSLDQGLQFLIQYYNGEERAKGNILERFSAQQFPDLHSELNLSSLELGDSALYFCASSWTSGLGDEQFFGPGTRLTVL.